This TCR beta chain was documented in a study of T-cell reconstitution after alpha-beta-depleted transplantation in children listed by TCRdb under 2016. Regarding the study in general: T-cell immune reconstitution after TCRalphabeta/CD19-depleted allogeneic hematopoietic cell transplantation in children was quantitatively tracked in the study by means of TCR repertoire profiling.

The library was produced with PCR. TCRdb shows the sequencer as Illumina HiSeq 2500. Molecular barcoding was employed in the preparation of TCR libraries, with unique molecular identifiers being used to normalize TCRbeta repertoire quantification. TCRdb ran its own pipeline on the public reads, namely fastp trimming at Q25 and MiXCR clone calling, and kept in-frame beta chains. A single entry per CDR3 protein holds the most common genes and DNA from its merged rows. In all, the sample holds about 690,000 distinct CDR3 sequences, and approximately 17% of those were seen once. The ten biggest clones cover 0.8% to 1.1% of the sample. V is cut back by 4 bases and J by 6 bases, with 3 bases in the junction unmatched. Per the germline V gene (reference sequence), SSHAT is the CDR1 and FNYEAQ is the CDR2. The CDR3, from cysteine to phenylalanine, totals 13 residues. The entry retains the CDR3 DNA only, 39 bases that are in frame from base 1.

As to this clonotype: Its target antigen remains unknown. No base quality information exists; no much larger clone differs at one position.

The TCR comes from a human donor who donated a stem cell graft to a child with acute myeloid leukemia. The source material was PBMCs from the stem cell graft donor, sampled from the stem cell graft. The sequence joins TRBV7-7 to TRBJ2-3, and 8 bases in between align with TRBD2. The nucleotide sequence reads TGTGCCAGCAGCTCGGAGCGGGGGGATACGCAGTATTTT. This is translated as CASSSERGDTQYF.